These 12 T cell receptor beta chains originate from one sample sequenced in a study of blood T cell repertoires in COVID-19 (dated by TCRdb to the early 2020s). Libraries were prepared through the immunoSEQ multiplex PCR assay. Not all clones reach the TCRdb copy of this immuneACCESS table, which keeps in-frame sequences only. Checked studies attribute under half of the gap to unresolved V genes and leave the rest unexplained. The sample has hundreds of thousands of clones on record, roughly 88% of them singletons. The top ten constitute 1% of the sample. The source material was PBMCs or T cells enriched from blood (not recorded which). The receptors stem from a woman aged 25-40 years who had recovered from COVID-19.

V usage is TRBV28 and J usage is TRBJ2-3; TRBD2 aligns across 8 bases. Trimming removed 6 bases from V and 2 bases from J; junction bases left unmatched: 19. The V gene's germline CDR1 is MDHEN and CDR2 SYDVKM. The CDR3 is 19 amino acids. CDR3 sequence (DNA): TGTGCCAGCAGCCCCGGGGGCGGGGGGCCTCATCGTATCACAGATACGCAGTATTTT. Translating it yields CASSPGGGGPHRITDTQYF.

Only a few counts were recorded for this clone. J is TRBJ2-5 and V is TRBV19; D perhaps matches TRBD1 (5 bases). Germline V gives CDR1 LNHDA, CDR2 SQIVND (reference sequence). The V and J ends lost 9 bases and 1 base respectively, with 15 bases between them. The CDR3 covers 14 residues. CDR3 sequence reads: CASNPSGAQETQYF. CDR3 DNA: TGTGCCAGCAACCCTTCTGGGGCCCAAGAGACCCAGTACTTC.

J is TRBJ1-5 and V is TRBV27; the match to TRBD1 covers 7 bases. Germline assignment: CDR1 MNHEY and CDR2 SMNVEV (reference sequence). V was pared by 7 bases and J by 2 bases, with 5 bases of the junction left unmatched. The CDR3 totals 14 residues. CDR3 DNA sequence: TGTGCCAGCACCACAGGGGCGGGCAATCAGCCCCAGCATTTT. Translation: CASTTGAGNQPQHF.

V usage is TRBV6-1 and J usage is TRBJ1-3, with D possibly being TRBD1 (5 bases). Between the trimmed V and J ends, which lost 2 bases and 3 bases, there was a span of 11 bases. This CDR3 spans 15 amino acids. Germline V gene lookup returns CDR1 MNHNS and CDR2 SASEGT. The CDR3 nucleotides read TGTGCCAGCAGTGAACGCCAGGGTAGTGGAAACACCATATATTTT. Encoded protein: CASSERQGSGNTIYF.

The chain employs TRBV9 and TRBJ1-1; 11 bases line up with TRBD1. CDR3 length equals 18 residues. Per germline, CDR1 SGDLS and CDR2 YYNGEE. V shed 0 bases, J shed 2 bases, and the junction held 9 bases outside the gene matches. This CDR3 is CASSVDSGTGGTNTEAFF. CDR3 nucleotide sequence: TGTGCCAGCAGCGTAGATTCTGGGACAGGGGGAACAAACACTGAAGCTTTCTTT.

The chain is built from TRBV4-1 and TRBJ2-1; TRBD2 matches 9 bases. Germline CDR1 and CDR2: MGHRA and YSYEKL. J gave up 1 base and V 0 bases, and 1 base lay outside the gene matches. The CDR3 contains 16 residues. In DNA form, the CDR3 reads TGCGCCAGCAGCCAAGATACTAGCGGGTCCTACAATGAGCAGTTCTTC. Translating gives CASSQDTSGSYNEQFF.

In DNA form, the CDR3 reads TGTGCCAGCAGGCACGCCCCCCTATACGAGCAGTACTTC. Translation: CASRHAPLYEQYF. The gene calls are TRBV6-5 and TRBJ2-7; no clear D gene. The CDR3 is 13 amino acids. V shed 6 bases and J shed 4 bases, with 13 bases lying between them. Germline values: CDR1 MNHEY, CDR2 SVGAGI.

The chain is built from TRBV5-6 and TRBJ1-2, with D tentatively TRBD1 (5 bases). Germline CDR1 reads SGHDT; CDR2 reads YYEEEE. The CDR3 extends over 13 amino acids. The ends were cut back, 4 bases at V and 4 bases at J, with 11 bases in the middle. Written as DNA, the CDR3 is TGTGCCAGCAGCAAGGGCAGGGTCTATGGCTACACCTTC. It is translated as CASSKGRVYGYTF.

This chain links TRBV6-5 with TRBJ2-7; D may be TRBD2 (6 bases). This CDR3 contains 13 residues. Trimming shortened V by 6 bases and J by 4 bases, and 13 bases separated the two germline ends. Germline assignment: CDR1 MNHEY and CDR2 SVGAGI. The CDR3 DNA follows: TGTGCCAGCAGCAGCGGGCCGTTATACGAGCAGTACTTC. Its protein is CASSSGPLYEQYF.

The chain couples TRBV15 to TRBJ2-1; maybe TRBD2 (6 bases). The germline V gene has CDR1 LNHNV and CDR2 YYDKDF (reference sequence). Trimming took off 0 bases at V and 7 bases at J, with 13 bases between the two ends. The CDR3 extends over 15 amino acids. CDR3 sequence: CATSREGGTWNEQFF. The CDR3 bases are TGTGCCACCAGCAGAGAGGGGGGAACTTGGAATGAGCAGTTCTTC.

This sequence joins TRBV6-6 and TRBJ1-2, with 10 bases identical to TRBD1. V shed 5 bases and J 4 bases; nucleotides not matched to a gene: 7. Germline assignment: CDR1 MNHNY and CDR2 SVGAGI (reference sequence). CDR3 length equals 15 residues. This CDR3 reads CASSPQTGGVYGYTF. The CDR3 DNA is TGTGCCAGCAGTCCCCAGACAGGGGGCGTCTATGGCTACACCTTC.

The chain is built from TRBV11-2 and TRBJ2-7, with D possibly being TRBD2 (5 bases). Deletions cut 5 bases from V and 6 bases from J, with 17 bases between. From germline, CDR1 is SGHAT and CDR2 FQNNGV. The CDR3 covers 14 residues. The CDR3 DNA reads as TGTGCCAGCAGCCCCCAGACCCGAGGAGGCGAGCAGTACTTC. Translating gives CASSPQTRGGEQYF.